These T cell receptor beta chains were read from a single sample in a study of T cell responses to AZD1222 COVID-19 vaccine. Profiling relied on immunoSEQ multiplex PCR, and the TCRdb table lists in-frame clones only, not all of them. The sample contains 110,000 to 150,000 clones, around 90% of which appear only once. Source: peripheral blood, taken on day 0 of AZD1222 vaccination. The receptors were gathered from an adult in good health. CDR3s include the opening cysteine and the closing phenylalanine or tryptophan. D genes are given only for firm matches.

>TRBJ2-2|TRBV30|.
CAWTATWNTGELFF
>TRBJ2-3|TRBV5-4|.
CASTTRRLGRTDTQYF
>TRBJ1-5|TRBV2|.
CASSVVPPYNQPQHF
>TRBJ1-6|TRBV19|.
CATQMRTASPLHF
>TRBJ1-3|TRBV12-3/TRBV12-4|.
CASSFVRNTIYF
>TRBJ1-6|TRBV10-1|.
CASSEKAGQGSPLHF
>TRBJ1-1|TRBV12-2|.
CASRQDREETEAFF
>TRBJ1-2|TRBV29-1|.
CSALRDSGGYTF
>TRBJ2-2|TRBV19|TRBD1
CASSTGQGAAELFF
>TRBJ1-6|TRBV19|.
CASKDSVGAPLHF
>TRBJ1-6|TRBV14|TRBD1
CASSQGQGGNSPLHF
>TRBJ1-2|TRBV19|.
CASSIRTLNYGYTF
>TRBJ1-3|TRBV19|.
CASLSRGSGNTIYF